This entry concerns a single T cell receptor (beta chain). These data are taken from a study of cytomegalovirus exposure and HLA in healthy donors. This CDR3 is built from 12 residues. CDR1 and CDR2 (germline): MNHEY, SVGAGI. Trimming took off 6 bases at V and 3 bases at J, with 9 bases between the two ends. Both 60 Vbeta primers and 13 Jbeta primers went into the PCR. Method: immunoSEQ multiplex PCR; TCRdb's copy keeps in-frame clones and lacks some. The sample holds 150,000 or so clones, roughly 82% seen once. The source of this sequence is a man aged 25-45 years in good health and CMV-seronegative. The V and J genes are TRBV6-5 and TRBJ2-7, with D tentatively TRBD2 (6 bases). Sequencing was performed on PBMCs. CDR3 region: CASSPGDYEQYF. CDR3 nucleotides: TGTGCCAGCAGCCCGGGGGACTACGAGCAGTACTTC.